What follows are 22 T cell receptor beta chains derived from one specimen sequenced in a study of cytomegalovirus exposure and HLA in healthy donors. Amplification used 60 Vbeta primers and 13 Jbeta primers. The method was immunoSEQ multiplex PCR; TCRdb's version includes in-frame clones alone and lacks a portion of them. The sample lists 200,000 or so clones; roughly 80% were seen once. Sequenced sample: PBMCs. The receptors here all came from a woman aged 50 to 65 in good health and CMV-seropositive.

The chain recombines TRBV6-5 with TRBJ2-3, with D possibly being TRBD1 (8 bases). Trimming removed 0 bases from V and 4 bases from J, with 14 bases in between. The CDR3 runs to 16 residues. Germline assignment: CDR1 MNHEY and CDR2 SVGAGI. This CDR3 is CASSYSTGGGPDTQYF. For the CDR3, the DNA is TGTGCCAGCAGTTACTCAACAGGGGGGGGCCCAGATACGCAGTATTTT.

This clone has just a few counts. The rearrangement uses TRBV6-4 and TRBJ2-5, with a possible D match to TRBD2 (5 bases). The V gene lost 9 bases and the J gene lost 1 base, with 6 bases spanning the gap. CDR1 and CDR2 (germline): MRHNA, SNTAGT. This CDR3 contains 11 residues. The CDR3 sequence is CARRVQETQYF. Written as DNA, the CDR3 is TGTGCCAGGAGGGTCCAAGAGACCCAGTACTTC.

The sample holds one count of this clone. The chain is built from TRBV4-1 and TRBJ1-2; D uncertain. Per the germline V gene, CDR1 is MGHRA and CDR2 is YSYEKL. The V end was cut by 1 base, the J end by 2 bases, with 8 bases between. This CDR3 comprises 14 residues. Here the CDR3 reads CASSQGQENYGYTF. CDR3 DNA: TGCGCCAGCAGCCAAGGGCAGGAAAACTATGGCTACACCTTC.

About this clone: A junction boundary mismatches the germline segment, possibly from a read error. The rearrangement joins TRBV18 to TRBJ1-4, with 8 bases aligning to TRBD1. The CDR3 spans 14 residues. The germline gives CDR1 KGHSH, CDR2 LQKENI. CDR3 sequence (DNA): TGTGCCAGCTCTCCACGACAGGGGAATGAAAAACTGTTTTTT. Protein sequence: CASSPRQGNEKLFF.

DNA for the CDR3: TGTGCCAGCAGACTCACAGCTTCTAATTCACCCCTCCACTTT. As protein: CASRLTASNSPLHF. This sequence joins TRBV27 and TRBJ1-6; D not certain. The CDR3 length is 14 residues. V shed 6 bases and J shed 6 bases, with 12 bases lying between them. Germline lookup yields CDR1 MNHEY and CDR2 SMNVEV (reference sequence).

This clone was recorded a few times. V gene TRBV5-1 combines with J gene TRBJ1-2; 7 bases fit TRBD1. The germline gives CDR1 SGHRS, CDR2 YFSETQ. CDR3 length: 17 residues. After removal of 0 bases from V and 0 bases from J, the junction contained 8 bases not matched to a gene. The CDR3 protein is CASSLAGTASSNYGYTF. CDR3 sequence (DNA): TGCGCCAGCAGCTTGGCCGGGACAGCCTCCTCTAACTATGGCTACACCTTC.

The chain links TRBV30 to TRBJ2-6; D remains ambiguous. Trimming left V 5 bases short and J 1 base short, with 3 bases between. There are 12 residues in the CDR3. CDR1 and CDR2 (germline): GTSNPN, SVGIG (reference sequence). The CDR3 DNA follows: TGTGCCTGGTCATCTGGGGCCAACGTCCTGACTTTC. Its protein product is CAWSSGANVLTF.

The V gene is TRBV5-1, the J gene TRBJ2-7; 9 bases line up with TRBD1. Germline-derived CDR1 and CDR2 are SGHRS and YFSETQ. V gave up 5 bases and J gave up 1 base; unmatched junction bases: 7. The CDR3 spans 15 residues. The CDR3 loop reads CASSWGDRASYEQYF. The CDR3 coding sequence is TGCGCCAGCAGTTGGGGGGACAGGGCGTCCTACGAGCAGTACTTC.

This clone was detected only a few times. The chain employs TRBV7-9 and TRBJ1-2, with D possibly TRBD1 on 5 matching bases. The germline V gene encodes CDR1 SEHNR and CDR2 FQNEAQ (reference sequence). The CDR3 totals 13 residues. Trimming left V 5 bases short and J 2 bases short, with 9 bases between. The CDR3: CASSGDWNYGYTF. DNA for the CDR3: TGTGCCAGCAGCGGGGACTGGAACTATGGCTACACCTTC. The full variable domain, in which reference TRBV7-9 and TRBJ1-2 provide the parts outside the CDR3, is DTGVSQNPRHKITKRGQNVTFRCDPISEHNRLYWYRQTLGQGPEFLTYFQNEAQLEKSRLLSDRFSAERPKGSFSTLEIQRTEQGDSAMYLCASSGDWNYGYTFGSGTRLTVV.

V gene TRBV6-5 combines with J gene TRBJ2-3; D is perhaps TRBD1 (5 bases). Germline loops: CDR1 MNHEY, CDR2 SVGAGI. This CDR3 region has 16 residues. Trimming cost V 0 bases and J 1 base, with 11 bases left between them. CDR3 protein: CASSYSGPPGTDTQYF. The CDR3 nucleotides read TGTGCCAGCAGTTACTCGGGGCCGCCCGGCACAGATACGCAGTATTTT.

Details on this clone: Other DNA sequences from this sample encode an identical CDR3 as well. This chain connects TRBV28 to TRBJ1-2; 7 bases agree with TRBD1. This CDR3 contains 12 residues. J was trimmed by 5 bases and V by 3 bases; bases with no gene match: 0. Per germline, CDR1 MDHEN and CDR2 SYDVKM. Written as DNA, the CDR3 is TGTGCCAGCAGTTTGACAGGGTATGGCTACACCTTC. Its translation: CASSLTGYGYTF.

This chain uses TRBV7-9 with TRBJ1-2, with 11 bases fitting TRBD1. The length of the CDR3 is 13 residues. Losses at the gene ends were 1 base for V and 14 bases for J; bases not matched to a gene: 6. Germline V gene lookup returns CDR1 SEHNR and CDR2 FQNEAQ (reference sequence). The CDR3 DNA follows: TGTGCCAGCAGCTTAGGAACCGGGACAGGGGGAACCTTC. Amino acid sequence: CASSLGTGTGGTF.

The genes are TRBV18 and TRBJ2-3; D gene ambiguous. This CDR3 contains 15 residues. Trimming removed 3 bases at V and 2 bases at J, with 12 bases between. Germline V gene lookup returns CDR1 KGHSH and CDR2 LQKENI. The CDR3: CASSPWARATDTQYF. As DNA, the CDR3 is TGTGCCAGCTCACCGTGGGCCCGCGCCACAGATACGCAGTATTTT.

The chain has TRBV4-3 and TRBJ2-3, with TRBD2 matching 8 bases. The germline CDR1 and CDR2 sequences are LGHNA and YSLEER. The CDR3 contains 17 residues. Germline trimming cut 2 bases from V and 3 bases from J; bases unmatched to any gene: 10. The CDR3 loop reads CASSQNLFGGGTDTQYF. DNA for the CDR3: TGCGCCAGCAGCCAAAATCTTTTCGGCGGGGGGACAGATACGCAGTATTTT.

This clone was counted between two and nine times. V is TRBV9 and J is TRBJ1-1, with a tentative D call TRBD1 (6 bases). Germline lookup yields CDR1 SGDLS and CDR2 YYNGEE. The CDR3 extends over 15 amino acids. Trimming took off 0 bases at V and 7 bases at J, with 16 bases between the two ends. The CDR3 loop reads CASSVVQEKTGEAFF. The DNA for the CDR3 is TGTGCCAGCAGCGTAGTACAGGAAAAGACAGGTGAAGCTTTCTTT. Drawing the rest from reference TRBV9 and TRBJ1-1, the complete variable domain is DSGVTQTPKHLITATGQRVTLRCSPRSGDLSVYWYQQSLDQGLQFLIQYYNGEERAKGNILERFSAQQFPDLHSELNLSSLELGDSALYFCASSVVQEKTGEAFFGQGTRLTVV.

The CDR3 sequence is CATGQGNEQYF. CDR3 nucleotide sequence: TGTGCCACGGGACAGGGTAACGAGCAGTACTTC. The chain recombines TRBV19 with TRBJ2-7; 9 positions match TRBD1. Germline lookup yields CDR1 LNHDA and CDR2 SQIVND (reference sequence). CDR3 length: 11 amino acids. The junction had 3 bases not matched to a gene; V was cut back by 10 bases and J by 5 bases.

The gene calls are TRBV9 and TRBJ2-7; TRBD2 matches 9 bases. The CDR3 runs 15 residues. Germline CDR1 is SGDLS and CDR2 is YYNGEE. Trimming took 0 bases from V and 2 from J; bases not matched to a gene: 3. The CDR3 loop is CASSVAASGAYEQYF. Written as DNA, the CDR3 is TGTGCCAGCAGCGTAGCGGCTAGCGGGGCCTACGAGCAGTACTTC.

This clone was observed a handful of times. The CDR3 DNA sequence: TGTGCCAGCAGTTTATGGGGGGGAGGGTTGTCCACTAACGAGCAGTACTTC. Translation gives CASSLWGGGLSTNEQYF. The chain is built from TRBV28 and TRBJ2-7; TRBD2 agrees at 7 bases. V was clipped by 0 bases and J by 5 bases; unmatched bases: 13. This CDR3 is 17 amino acids long. Germline V gene lookup returns CDR1 MDHEN and CDR2 SYDVKM.

The V call is TRBV5-4, the J call TRBJ2-1, with 14 bases fitting TRBD2. CDR3 length: 16 amino acids. V dropped 4 bases and J dropped 9; count of bases not matched to a gene: 9. The V gene's germline CDR1 is SGHNT and CDR2 YYREEE (reference sequence). The CDR3 region is CASSLGTSGRGSEQFF. CDR3 DNA sequence: TGTGCCAGCAGCCTCGGGACTAGCGGGAGAGGAAGTGAGCAGTTCTTC.

V and J are TRBV28 and TRBJ1-6; no definite D call. CDR1 and CDR2 (germline): MDHEN, SYDVKM. The V end was cut by 7 bases, the J end by 0 bases, with 16 bases between. This CDR3 has 17 amino acids. CDR3 sequence reads: CASISEDLSSYNSPLHF. CDR3 DNA sequence: TGTGCCAGCATCTCGGAGGACCTAAGCTCCTATAATTCACCCCTCCACTTT.

This chain joins TRBV6-1 and TRBJ2-7; TRBD1 is a possible D gene (6 bases). This CDR3 has 14 amino acids. CDR1 and CDR2 (germline): MNHNS, SASEGT. The V and J ends lost 2 bases and 2 bases respectively, with 10 bases between them. CDR3 amino acids: CASSEYEGAYEQYF. In DNA, the CDR3 is TGTGCCAGCAGTGAATATGAGGGGGCCTACGAGCAGTACTTC.

The rearrangement joins TRBV27 to TRBJ2-1, with 14 bases that match TRBD2. Per the germline V gene, CDR1 is MNHEY and CDR2 is SMNVEV (reference sequence). V lost 3 bases, J lost 6 bases, and 13 bases stayed unmatched. This CDR3 is built from 19 residues. The CDR3 here is CASSFRGLAGVRPGNEQFF. Here the CDR3 DNA reads TGTGCCAGCAGTTTTCGGGGACTAGCGGGAGTCCGACCGGGCAATGAGCAGTTCTTC.